This paragraph covers one TCR beta chain sequence. Its antigen is currently unknown. Sequenced by immunoSEQ multiplex PCR; TCRdb stores in-frame clones only, minus some. The data contain around 24,000 clones, roughly 79% of them seen just once; the ten biggest clones take up more than 5.5%. The data belong to a study of vaccination effects on CD4 cells after COVID-19. Pools of viral peptides were used by the ViraFEST assay to expand antigen-specific CD4+ T cells ahead of sequencing. Isolation of CD4+ T cells took place after about 10 days of culture. The vaccine given was either BNT162b2 or mRNA-1273, in two doses. Germline V gene sequence: CDR1 SGHRS, CDR2 YFSETQ. The CDR3 runs to 15 residues. Trimming shortened V by 4 bases and J by 0 bases, and 11 bases separated the two germline ends.

The chain joins TRBV5-1 to TRBJ2-1; D is ambiguous. The starting material was CD4+ T cells from PBMCs cultured with SARS-CoV-2 spike peptides, obtained after COVID-19 vaccination. This TCR came from a human donor who received a COVID-19 vaccine. Some clones in this sample may be carry-over from other donors' samples. CDR3 loop: CASSAQLGSYNEQFF. The CDR3 DNA reads TGCGCCAGCAGCGCGCAGCTAGGCTCCTACAATGAGCAGTTCTTC.